This T cell receptor beta chain was documented in a study of blood T cell repertoires in COVID-19. On the study more broadly: Samples representing acute and convalescent COVID-19 were sourced from the United States, Italy and Spain. T cells, B-cell-depleted T cells, or PBMCs provided the cDNA or gDNA that served as material.

CDR1 is SGHDT and CDR2 is YYEEEE in the germline V gene. This CDR3 has 12 residues. Germline trimming cut 4 bases from V and 4 bases from J; bases unmatched to any gene: 1. Some clones are missing from TCRdb's copy, which holds only in-frame ones; the method was immunoSEQ multiplex PCR. This sample yields 200,000 to 300,000 clones, of which 84% are seen a single time; about 4% belongs to the top ten. This chain uses TRBV5-6 with TRBJ2-7, with 8 bases aligning to TRBD2. The source of this sequence is a man aged 50-60 years with acute or convalescent COVID-19. Sequencing used peripheral blood. The CDR3 loop reads CASSPGGYEQYF. The CDR3 coding sequence is TGTGCCAGCAGCCCGGGGGGGTACGAGCAGTACTTC. The whole variable domain, remainder taken from reference TRBV5-6 and TRBJ2-7, is DAGVTQSPTHLIKTRGQQVTLRCSPKSGHDTVSWYQQALGQGPQFIFQYYEEEERQRGNFPDRFSGHQFPNYSSELNVNALLLGDSALYLCASSPGGYEQYFGPGTRLTVT.